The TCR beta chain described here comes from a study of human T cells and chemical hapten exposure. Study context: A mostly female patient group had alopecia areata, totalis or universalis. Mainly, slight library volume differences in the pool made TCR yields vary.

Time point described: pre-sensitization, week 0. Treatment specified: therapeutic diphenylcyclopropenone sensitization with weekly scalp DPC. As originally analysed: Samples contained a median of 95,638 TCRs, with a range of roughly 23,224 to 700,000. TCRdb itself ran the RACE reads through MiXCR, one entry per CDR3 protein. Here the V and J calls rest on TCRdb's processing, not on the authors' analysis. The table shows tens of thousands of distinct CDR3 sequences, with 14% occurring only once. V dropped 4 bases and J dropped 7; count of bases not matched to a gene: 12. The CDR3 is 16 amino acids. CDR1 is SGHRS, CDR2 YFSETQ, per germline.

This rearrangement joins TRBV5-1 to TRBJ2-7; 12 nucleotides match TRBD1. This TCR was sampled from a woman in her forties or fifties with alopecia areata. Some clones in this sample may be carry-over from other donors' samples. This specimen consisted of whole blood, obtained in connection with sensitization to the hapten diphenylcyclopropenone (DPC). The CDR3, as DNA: TGCGCCAGCAGCCGCACAGCGGGACAGGGGGCGCTTGAGCAGTACTTC. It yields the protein CASSRTAGQGALEQYF.